This TCR beta chain was obtained from a study of blood T cell repertoires in COVID-19. Study-wide background: Spain, Italy and the United States supplied samples that represented acute and convalescent COVID-19. From T cells, B-cell-depleted T cells, or PBMCs came the material, which was cDNA or gDNA.

The table came from immunoSEQ multiplex PCR; TCRdb's copy has only in-frame clones and leaves some out. This sample carries 250,000 to 350,000 clones, approximately 85% of them seen once, and the ten largest clones take around 1%. This CDR3 has 17 amino acids. Per germline, CDR1 LGHDT and CDR2 YNNKEL (reference sequence). The V gene lost 4 bases and the J gene lost 0 bases, with 16 bases spanning the gap. Participants were aged roughly 18 to 90 years from around 25 US areas. Sequencing was carried out using PBMCs or T cells enriched from blood (not recorded which). The TCR was taken from a woman younger than 45 who had recovered from COVID-19. The V gene is TRBV3-1 (or the pseudogene TRBV3-2), the J gene TRBJ1-5, with a possible D match to TRBD1 (6 bases). The CDR3 here is CASSPTGRPYSNQPQHF. Here the CDR3 DNA reads TGTGCCAGCAGCCCGACAGGCCGCCCGTATAGCAATCAGCCCCAGCATTTT.